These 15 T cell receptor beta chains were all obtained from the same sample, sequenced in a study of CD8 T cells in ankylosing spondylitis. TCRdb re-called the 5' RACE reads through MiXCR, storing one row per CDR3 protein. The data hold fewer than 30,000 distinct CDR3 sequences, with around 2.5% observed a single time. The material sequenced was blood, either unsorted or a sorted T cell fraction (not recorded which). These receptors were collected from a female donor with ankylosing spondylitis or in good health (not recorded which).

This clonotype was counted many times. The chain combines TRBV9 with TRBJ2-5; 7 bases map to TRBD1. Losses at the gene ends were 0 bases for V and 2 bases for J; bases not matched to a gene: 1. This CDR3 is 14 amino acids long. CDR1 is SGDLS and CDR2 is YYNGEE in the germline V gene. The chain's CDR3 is CASSVGTGQETQYF. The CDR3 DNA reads TGTGCCAGCAGCGTAGGGACAGGTCAAGAGACCCAGTACTTC.

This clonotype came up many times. The CDR3 sequence is CASSSGGQGEQFF. CDR3 bases: TGTGCCAGCAGCTCCGGGGGCCAGGGTGAGCAGTTCTTC. V is TRBV9 and J is TRBJ2-1; D is perhaps TRBD1 or TRBD2 (6 bases each). The CDR3 is 13 residues long. Deletions cut 4 bases from V and 9 bases from J, with 14 bases between. Germline V gene lookup returns CDR1 SGDLS and CDR2 YYNGEE.

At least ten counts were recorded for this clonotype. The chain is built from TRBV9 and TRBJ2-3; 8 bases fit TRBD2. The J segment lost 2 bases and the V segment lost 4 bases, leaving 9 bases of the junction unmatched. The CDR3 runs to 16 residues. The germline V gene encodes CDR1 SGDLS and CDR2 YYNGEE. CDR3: CASSSSRGGLTDTQYF. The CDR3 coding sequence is TGTGCCAGCAGCTCGTCTCGCGGGGGGCTCACAGATACGCAGTATTTT.

CDR3 bases: TGTGCCAGCAGCGTTACAGATGATAATCAGCCCCAGCATTTT. Translated, it gives CASSVTDDNQPQHF. V usage is TRBV9 and J usage is TRBJ1-5; D uncertain. The CDR3 runs to 14 residues. V was shortened by 2 bases and J by 4 bases, with 10 bases between the two germline ends. Germline CDR1 and CDR2: SGDLS and YYNGEE.

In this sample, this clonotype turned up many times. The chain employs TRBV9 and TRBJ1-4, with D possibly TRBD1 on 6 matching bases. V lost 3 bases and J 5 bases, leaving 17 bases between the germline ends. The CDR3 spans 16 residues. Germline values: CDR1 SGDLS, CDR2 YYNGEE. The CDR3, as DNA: TGTGCCAGCAGCGCCCTCGGGGGCAGAGCGAATGAAAAACTGTTTTTT. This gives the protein CASSALGGRANEKLFF. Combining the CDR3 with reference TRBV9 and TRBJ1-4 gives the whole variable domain DSGVTQTPKHLITATGQRVTLRCSPRSGDLSVYWYQQSLDQGLQFLIQYYNGEERAKGNILERFSAQQFPDLHSELNLSSLELGDSALYFCASSALGGRANEKLFFGSGTQLSVL.

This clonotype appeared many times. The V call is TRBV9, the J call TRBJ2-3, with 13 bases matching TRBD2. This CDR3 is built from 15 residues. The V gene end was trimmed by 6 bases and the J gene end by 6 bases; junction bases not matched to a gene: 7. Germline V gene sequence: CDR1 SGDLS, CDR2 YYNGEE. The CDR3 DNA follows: TGTGCCAGCAACCGACTAGCGGGGGGCGGGGATACGCAGTATTTT. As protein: CASNRLAGGGDTQYF. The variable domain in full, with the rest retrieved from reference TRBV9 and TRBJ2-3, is DSGVTQTPKHLITATGQRVTLRCSPRSGDLSVYWYQQSLDQGLQFLIQYYNGEERAKGNILERFSAQQFPDLHSELNLSSLELGDSALYFCASNRLAGGGDTQYFGPGTRLTVL.

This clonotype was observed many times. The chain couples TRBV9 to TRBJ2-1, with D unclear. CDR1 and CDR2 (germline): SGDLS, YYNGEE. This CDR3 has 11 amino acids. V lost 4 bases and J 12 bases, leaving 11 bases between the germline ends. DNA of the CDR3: TGTGCCAGCAGCACGACGCAGGTGCAGTTCTTC. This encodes CASSTTQVQFF.

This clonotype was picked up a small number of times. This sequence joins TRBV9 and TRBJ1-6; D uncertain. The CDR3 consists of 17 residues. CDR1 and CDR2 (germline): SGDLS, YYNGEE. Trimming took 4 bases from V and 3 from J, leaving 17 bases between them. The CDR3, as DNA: TGTGCCAGCAGCACCCGAGGACGGATCAGCTATAATTCACCCCTCCACTTT. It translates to CASSTRGRISYNSPLHF.

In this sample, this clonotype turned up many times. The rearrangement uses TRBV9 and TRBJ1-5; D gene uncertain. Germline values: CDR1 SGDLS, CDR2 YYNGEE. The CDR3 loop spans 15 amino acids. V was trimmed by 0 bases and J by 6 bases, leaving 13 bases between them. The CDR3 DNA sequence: TGTGCCAGCAGCGTAGAGGGTCTCTCAGGTCAGCCCCAGCATTTT. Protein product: CASSVEGLSGQPQHF.

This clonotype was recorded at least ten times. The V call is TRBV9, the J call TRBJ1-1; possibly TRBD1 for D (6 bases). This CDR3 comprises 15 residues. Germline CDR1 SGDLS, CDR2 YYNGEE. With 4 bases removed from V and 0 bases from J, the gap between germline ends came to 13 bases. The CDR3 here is CASSPRGGMNTEAFF. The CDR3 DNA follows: TGTGCCAGCAGCCCCAGGGGAGGAATGAACACTGAAGCTTTCTTT.

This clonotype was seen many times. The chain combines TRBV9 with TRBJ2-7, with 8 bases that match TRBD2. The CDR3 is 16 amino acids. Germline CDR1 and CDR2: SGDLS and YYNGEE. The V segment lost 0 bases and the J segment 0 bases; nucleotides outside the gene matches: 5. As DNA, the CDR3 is TGTGCCAGCAGCGTAGACCCGGGAGGGGACTCCTACGAGCAGTACTTC. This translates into CASSVDPGGDSYEQYF.

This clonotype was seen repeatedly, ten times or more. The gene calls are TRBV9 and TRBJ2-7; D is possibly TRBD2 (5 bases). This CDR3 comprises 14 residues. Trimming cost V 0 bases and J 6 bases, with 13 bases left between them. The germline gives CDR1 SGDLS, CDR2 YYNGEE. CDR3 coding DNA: TGTGCCAGCAGCGTAGTGCCGAAAGGGAGCGAGCAGTACTTC. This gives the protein CASSVVPKGSEQYF.

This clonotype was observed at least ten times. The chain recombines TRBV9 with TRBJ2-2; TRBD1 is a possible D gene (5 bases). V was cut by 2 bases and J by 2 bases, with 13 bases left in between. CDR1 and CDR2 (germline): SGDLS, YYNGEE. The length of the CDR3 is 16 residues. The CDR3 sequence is CASSVVGRVNTGELFF. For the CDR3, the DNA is TGTGCCAGCAGCGTGGTCGGCAGGGTCAACACCGGGGAGCTGTTTTTT.

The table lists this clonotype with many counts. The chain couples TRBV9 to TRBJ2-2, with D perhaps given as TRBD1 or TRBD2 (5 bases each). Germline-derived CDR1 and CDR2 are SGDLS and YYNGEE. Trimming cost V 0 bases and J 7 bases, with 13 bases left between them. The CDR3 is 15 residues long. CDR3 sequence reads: CASSVDWGIGGELFF. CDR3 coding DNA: TGTGCCAGCAGCGTAGATTGGGGGATAGGCGGGGAGCTGTTTTTT.

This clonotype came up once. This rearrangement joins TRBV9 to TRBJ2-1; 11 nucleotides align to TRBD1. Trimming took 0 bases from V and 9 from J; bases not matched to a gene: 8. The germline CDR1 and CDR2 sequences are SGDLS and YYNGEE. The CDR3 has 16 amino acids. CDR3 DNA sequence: TGTGCCAGCAGCGTAGTGGGGACAGGGGGGTCCGCTGAGCAGTTCTTC. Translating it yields CASSVVGTGGSAEQFF.